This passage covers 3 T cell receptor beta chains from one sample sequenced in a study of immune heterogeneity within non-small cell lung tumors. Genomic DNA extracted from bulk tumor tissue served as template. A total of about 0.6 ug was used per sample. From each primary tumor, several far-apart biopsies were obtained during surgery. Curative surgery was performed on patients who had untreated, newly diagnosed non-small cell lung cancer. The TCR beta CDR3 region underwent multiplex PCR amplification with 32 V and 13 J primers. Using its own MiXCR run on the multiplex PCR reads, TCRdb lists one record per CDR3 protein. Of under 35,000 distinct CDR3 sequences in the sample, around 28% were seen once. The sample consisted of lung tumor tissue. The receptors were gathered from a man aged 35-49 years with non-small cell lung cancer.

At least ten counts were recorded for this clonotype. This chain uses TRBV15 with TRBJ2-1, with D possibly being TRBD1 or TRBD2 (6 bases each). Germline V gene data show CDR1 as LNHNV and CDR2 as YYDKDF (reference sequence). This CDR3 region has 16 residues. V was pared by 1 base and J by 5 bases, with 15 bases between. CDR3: CATSRGTGTGDNEQFF. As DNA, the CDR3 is TGTGCCACCAGCAGAGGAACAGGGACGGGGGACAATGAGCAGTTCTTC.

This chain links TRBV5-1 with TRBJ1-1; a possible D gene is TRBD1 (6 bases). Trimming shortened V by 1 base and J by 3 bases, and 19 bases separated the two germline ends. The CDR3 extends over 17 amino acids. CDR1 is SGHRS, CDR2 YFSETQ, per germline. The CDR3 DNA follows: TGCGCCAGCAGCTTGATGGGGACACCCGTAGATGACACTGAAGCTTTCTTT. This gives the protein CASSLMGTPVDDTEAFF.

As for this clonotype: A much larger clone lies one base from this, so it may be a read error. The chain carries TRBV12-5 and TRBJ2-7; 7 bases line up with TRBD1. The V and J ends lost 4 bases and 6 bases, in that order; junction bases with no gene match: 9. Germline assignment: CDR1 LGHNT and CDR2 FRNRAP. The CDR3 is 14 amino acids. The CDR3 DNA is TGTGCTAGTGGTTCCTCAGGGGGAGAGACCGAGCAGTACTTC. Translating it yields CASGSSGGETEQYF.